These 11 T cell receptor beta chains came from one sample sequenced in a study of T cells after yellow fever vaccination. TCRdb re-called the 5' RACE reads through MiXCR, storing one row per CDR3 protein. The sample includes about 110,000 distinct CDR3 sequences, 8.4% of them seen just once. The specimen comprised CD8+ T cells sorted from PBMCs, sampled 45 days after the yellow fever booster vaccination. The source is a man aged 30 to 45 who received the YFV17D yellow fever vaccine.

This clonotype appeared many times. CDR3 protein: CASSLAYQTPNYGYTF. The DNA of the CDR3 is TGCGCCAGCAGCTTGGCCTACCAGACACCTAACTATGGCTACACCTTC. This chain links TRBV5-1 with TRBJ1-2; no clear D gene. The CDR3 consists of 16 residues. V was pared by 0 bases and J by 0 bases, with 12 bases between. Germline CDR1 and CDR2: SGHRS and YFSETQ.

In this sample, this clonotype turned up once. A much larger clone lies a single base off, so this may be a read error. CDR3 in DNA: TGTGCCAGCAGCCAAGGCCAGGGGATAAGCTACTACGAGCAGTACTTC. The encoded protein is CASSQGQGISYYEQYF. V usage is TRBV7-8 and J usage is TRBJ2-7; D may be TRBD1 (6 bases). V was trimmed by 5 bases and J by 3 bases, leaving 20 bases between them. The CDR3 is 16 residues long. Germline CDR1 reads SGHVS; CDR2 reads FQNEAQ.

On this clonotype: Germline is not matched at one junction end, which may reflect a read error. This chain links TRBV19 with TRBJ1-4; no clear D. Germline V gene data show CDR1 as LNHDA and CDR2 as SQIVND (reference sequence). The CDR3 has 15 residues. The CDR3 loop reads CASCLRAATKEKLFF. In nucleotides, the CDR3 is TGTGCCAGTTGCCTAAGGGCGGCAACTAAGGAAAAACTGTTTTTT.

This clonotype was recorded many times. J is TRBJ2-1 and V is TRBV25-1, with D possibly being TRBD2 (6 bases). V was shortened by 0 bases and J by 5 bases, with 8 bases between the two germline ends. The germline CDR1 and CDR2 sequences are MGHDK and SYGVNS. This CDR3 is built from 14 residues. This chain's CDR3 is CASSEYLAHNEQFF. The DNA of the CDR3 is TGTGCCAGCAGTGAATACCTAGCGCACAATGAGCAGTTCTTC.

This clonotype occurred many times. The chain is built from TRBV7-2 and TRBJ2-1; D not resolved. Per germline, CDR1 SGHTA and CDR2 FQGNSA. The CDR3 length is 11 residues. V lost 7 bases, J lost 9 bases, and 10 bases lay in between. CDR3 coding DNA: TGTGCCAGCACTATTTTTGTTGAGCAGTTCTTC. Amino acids: CASTIFVEQFF.

This clonotype was picked up a small number of times. J is TRBJ2-7 and V is TRBV4-1; TRBD2 matches 7 bases. The V gene end was trimmed by 3 bases and the J gene end by 2 bases; junction bases not matched to a gene: 7. The CDR3 length is 15 residues. Germline assignment: CDR1 MGHRA and CDR2 YSYEKL. The CDR3 reads CASSQGGTGTYEQYF. The CDR3 coding sequence is TGCGCCAGCAGCCAGGGGGGGACGGGGACCTACGAGCAGTACTTC.

As to this clonotype: A much larger clone is a single base away; this may be a read error. The CDR3 sequence is CASGEYVGYEQYF. The CDR3 DNA is TGTGCCAGCGGTGAATATGTAGGGTACGAGCAGTACTTC. The chain is built from TRBV25-1 and TRBJ2-7; D is unresolved. Germline CDR1 is MGHDK and CDR2 is SYGVNS. The CDR3 spans 13 residues.

This clonotype was detected many times. The rearrangement joins TRBV2 to TRBJ1-5, with 8 bases aligning to TRBD1. The CDR3 has 15 amino acids. Unmatched junction bases numbered 3, after V lost 1 base and J lost 4 bases. Germline V gene data show CDR1 as SNHLY and CDR2 as FYNNEI. This CDR3 reads CASSEDRGENQPQHF. As DNA, the CDR3 is TGTGCCAGCAGTGAAGACAGGGGGGAGAATCAGCCCCAGCATTTT.

This clonotype occurred a few times. This chain connects TRBV5-8 to TRBJ2-1; D unclear. Germline CDR1 reads SGHTS; CDR2 reads YDEGEE. The CDR3 sequence is 11 residues long. The V end was cut by 2 bases, the J end by 7 bases, with 4 bases between. CDR3 DNA sequence: TGTGCCAGCAGCTTTCAAAATGAGCAGTTCTTC. It is translated as CASSFQNEQFF. Full variable domain (rest looked up from reference TRBV5-8 and TRBJ2-1): EAGVTQSPTHLIKTRGQQATLRCSPISGHTSVYWYQQALGLGLQFLLWYDEGEERNRGNFPPRFSGRQFPNYSSELNVNALELEDSALYLCASSFQNEQFFGPGTRLTVL.

Notes on this clonotype: A clone one base away is much larger, so this may be a read error. V is TRBV20-1 and J is TRBJ2-3; D is perhaps TRBD2 (6 bases). Germline V gives CDR1 DFQATT, CDR2 SNEGSKA (reference sequence). The V gene lost 4 bases and the J gene lost 6 bases, with 14 bases spanning the gap. CDR3 size: 13 residues. The CDR3 loop is CSATVLAFDTQYF. The CDR3 nucleotides read TGCAGTGCTACGGTACTAGCATTTGATACGCAGTATTTT.

In this sample, this clonotype turned up a few times. This chain uses TRBV3-1 with TRBJ1-5; no reliable D call. The CDR3 extends over 15 amino acids. The germline CDR1 and CDR2 sequences are LGHDT and YNNKEL (reference sequence). V was cut by 4 bases and J by 4 bases, with 14 bases left in between. The CDR3 loop is CASSPTRESNQPQHF. The CDR3 nucleotides read TGTGCCAGCAGCCCCACGCGGGAGAGTAATCAGCCCCAGCATTTT.